Listed here are 8 T cell receptor beta chains from one sample, sequenced in a study of metastatic and nonmetastatic thyroid tumors. Patients underwent thyroid surgery, and none had received any treatment before it. TCRdb re-clonotyped the PCR reads through MiXCR. The sample has under 5,000 clones, around 36% seen once. Sequenced input: adjacent normal tissue. Receptor source: a female donor with papillary thyroid cancer or a benign thyroid nodule (not recorded which). Some clones in this sample may be carry-over from other donors' samples.

CDR3 amino acids: CSAPSGSGDEQYF. CDR3 DNA: TGCAGTGCCCCCTCCGGGTCGGGCGACGAGCAGTACTTC. The J gene is TRBJ2-7, the V gene TRBV20-1; unclear D gene. Trimming shortened V by 6 bases and J by 5 bases, and 17 bases separated the two germline ends. This CDR3 is 13 amino acids long. Germline lookup yields CDR1 DFQATT and CDR2 SNEGSKA (reference sequence).

This clone came up once. Germline is not matched at one junction end, which may reflect a read error. The chain has TRBV28 and TRBJ1-2; 11 positions agree with TRBD1. Germline V lookup: CDR1 MDHEN, CDR2 SYDVKM. This CDR3 spans 14 amino acids. This CDR3 is CANSSPGQGEGYAF. CDR3 DNA sequence: TGTGCCAACAGCTCCCCGGGACAGGGGGAAGGCTACGCCTTC.

This clone occurred a few times. The chain couples TRBV6-5 to TRBJ2-7, with D perhaps TRBD2 (6 bases). V shed 2 bases and J shed 4 bases, with 12 bases lying between them. In germline, CDR1 is MNHEY, CDR2 SVGAGI. The CDR3 spans 14 residues. The CDR3 nucleotides are TGTGCCAGCAGTTACGGGGGACTCCAATACGAGCAGTACTTC. It yields the protein CASSYGGLQYEQYF.

CDR3 sequence reads: CASSWDKNTEAFF. The DNA for the CDR3 is TGTGCCAGCAGCTGGGACAAGAACACTGAAGCTTTCTTT. The chain combines TRBV7-2 with TRBJ1-1; D is possibly TRBD1 (6 bases). With 4 bases removed from V and 1 base from J, the gap between germline ends came to 7 bases. Germline CDR1 is SGHTA and CDR2 is FQGNSA. The CDR3 runs to 13 residues.

The chain joins TRBV30 to TRBJ2-1; 9 bases are a match to TRBD2. The CDR3 sequence is 19 residues long. With 1 base clipped from V and 4 bases from J, the junction kept 17 bases outside the gene matches. From germline, CDR1 is GTSNPN and CDR2 SVGIG (reference sequence). This CDR3 reads CAWSGGWLAGAASYNEQFF. CDR3 in DNA: TGTGCCTGGAGTGGCGGGTGGTTAGCGGGAGCCGCGAGTTACAATGAGCAGTTCTTC.

The J gene is TRBJ2-7, the V gene TRBV27; possible D gene TRBD2, 5 bases. CDR1 and CDR2 (germline): MNHEY, SMNVEV (reference sequence). CDR3 length equals 13 residues. V lost 3 bases to trimming and J lost 7 bases, with 13 bases between them. In nucleotides, the CDR3 is TGTGCCAGCAGTTTTAAGGACTTCGGGGAGCAGTACTTC. As protein: CASSFKDFGEQYF.

The chain combines TRBV20-1 with TRBJ2-7; 12 nucleotides line up with TRBD2. V shed 2 bases and J 7 bases; nucleotides not matched to a gene: 6. CDR3 length equals 14 residues. Germline lookup yields CDR1 DFQATT and CDR2 SNEGSKA (reference sequence). The CDR3 DNA sequence: TGCAGTGCTAGAACGGCTAGCGGGAGGGGGGAGCAGTACTTC. It yields the protein CSARTASGRGEQYF.

The chain is built from TRBV20-1 and TRBJ1-2; 8 nucleotides agree with TRBD1. The germline gives CDR1 DFQATT, CDR2 SNEGSKA (reference sequence). Unmatched junction bases numbered 2, after V lost 3 bases and J lost 2 bases. This CDR3 has 13 residues. CDR3 loop: CSARTGENYGYTF. The CDR3 DNA sequence: TGCAGTGCTAGGACAGGGGAAAACTATGGCTACACCTTC.